The present TCR beta chain was sequenced within a study of blood T cells in healthy people across ages. Across the whole study: Using template switching, researchers captured about one barcoded beta molecule for each two T cells.

This clonotype has a count of ten or more. The antigen remains unidentified. One junction end does not reproduce the germline sequence, and a read error may be involved. Study results and caveats: Expanded clonotype shifts may have been confounded, as the donors had an unknown CMV status.

Using a J-beta primer mix together with a sample-barcoded 5' primer, a second PCR was run for about 6 to 12 cycles. TCRdb independently ran MiXCR on the 5' RACE reads; one entry per CDR3 protein. Of about 970,000 distinct CDR3 sequences in the sample, around 54% are singletons; the top ten hold about 21%. Germline V gene sequence: CDR1 LGHNA, CDR2 YNFKEQ. The CDR3 loop spans 12 amino acids. The TCR comes from a woman aged 55-75 years in good health. Sequencing was carried out using blood. V gene TRBV4-2 combines with J gene TRBJ2-1, with unresolved D. The CDR3 sequence: CASSQDLGEQFF. CDR3 in DNA: TGCGCCAGCAGCCAAGACTTGGGGGAGCAGTTCTTC.